This T cell receptor (beta chain) was documented in a study of T-cell memory formation after mild COVID-19. Broader study findings: Clones that contracted clustered mainly in CM and EM if CD4+ and in EMRA if CD8+. Clones from the second wave (peaking day 37) had unconfirmed SARS-CoV-2 specificity.

For this clonotype: Its antigen remains unidentified.

TCRdb reprocessed the 5' RACE reads with MiXCR, giving one entry per CDR3 protein. Of about 360,000 distinct CDR3 sequences listed, around 15% were seen once; the top ten hold roughly 22%. Germline CDR1 reads SGHDT; CDR2 reads YYEEEE. The CDR3 length is 13 residues. V lost 4 bases, J lost 3 bases, and 9 bases lay in between. The clonotype comes from a man between 18 and 35 years old who had mild COVID-19 (a few samples of this study predate the infection). Cell type and time point are not known. The chain recombines TRBV5-6 with TRBJ2-3, with unresolved D. Sequencing input: PBMCs or a T cell subset sorted from them (not recorded which). The CDR3 loop is CASSRLTTDTQYF. CDR3 sequence (DNA): TGTGCCAGCAGCAGGTTGACGACAGATACGCAGTATTTT.